This record looks at one T cell receptor (beta chain) sequence and its context. What it recognizes is unknown. CDR3 length equals 16 residues. V was clipped by 7 bases and J by 5 bases; unmatched bases: 14. Germline loops: CDR1 SGDLS, CDR2 YYNGEE. This specimen comes from a study of cytomegalovirus exposure and HLA in healthy donors. Points from the study as a whole: A later analysis reportedly identified an Asian-associated ancestry cluster as carrying fewer N-insertions than the roughly 600-donor mean. As a later analysis showed, a missense DCLRE1C variant was linked to trimming of TCR beta V- and J-genes. It was approximately 170 TCR beta chains that were listed as cytomegalovirus-associated.

The PCR was carried out with 60 Vbeta primers and 13 Jbeta primers. Clones were read by immunoSEQ multiplex PCR, and TCRdb kept only the in-frame ones, dropping some. This table has 95,000 to 150,000 clones, just over 65% appearing once. The sequence was collected from a man aged 18-30 years in good health and CMV-seronegative. The chain is built from TRBV9 and TRBJ2-5; TRBD2 matches 10 bases. Sequenced material: PBMCs. The CDR3 coding sequence is TGTGCCAGCGGGGGGCCCTCAGCAGCGGGAGGGGAGACCCAGTACTTC. Amino acid sequence: CASGGPSAAGGETQYF.